This TCR beta chain was recovered during a study of T cell responses to AZD1222 COVID-19 vaccine. Profiling relied on immunoSEQ multiplex PCR, and the TCRdb table lists in-frame clones only, not all of them. This sample has about 110,000 clones, with 87% found just once. Germline CDR1 reads WNHNN; CDR2 reads SYGVQD (reference sequence). The CDR3 covers 14 residues. V dropped 0 bases and J dropped 7 bases, with 12 bases sitting between them. The rearrangement joins TRBV10-1 to TRBJ1-2; D gene unclear. This clonotype originated in an adult who received the AZD1222 COVID-19 vaccine. This sample comprised peripheral blood, obtained 28 days after the second AZD1222 dose. This CDR3 is CASSESVFSSGYTF. CDR3 bases: TGCGCCAGCAGTGAGTCCGTTTTCAGTTCTGGCTACACCTTC.